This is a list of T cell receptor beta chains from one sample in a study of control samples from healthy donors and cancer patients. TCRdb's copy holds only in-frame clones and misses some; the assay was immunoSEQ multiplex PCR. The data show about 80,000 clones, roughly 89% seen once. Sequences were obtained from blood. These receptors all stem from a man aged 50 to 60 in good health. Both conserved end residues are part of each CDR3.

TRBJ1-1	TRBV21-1	CASSKRGKGPGSTEAFF
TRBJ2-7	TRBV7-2	CASSYTSGSYEQYF
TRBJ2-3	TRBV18	CASSPPGGVAVDTQYF
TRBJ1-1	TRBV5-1	CASSLVQGSSTEAFF
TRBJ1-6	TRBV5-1	CASSFGTASYSPLHF
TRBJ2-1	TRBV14	CASSHLAGGYNEQFF
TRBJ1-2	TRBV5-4	CASSRTSNYGYTF
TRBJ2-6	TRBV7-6	CASSPVLSGANVLTF
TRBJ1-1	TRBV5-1	CASSLETGVTEAFF
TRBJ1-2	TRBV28	CASSIDGYGYTF
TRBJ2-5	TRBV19	CASRVRGQTQYF
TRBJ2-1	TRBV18	CASSPGQVSYNEQFF
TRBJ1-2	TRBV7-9	CASSLGQGEMDTF
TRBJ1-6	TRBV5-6	CASSDVSGTGYSPLHF
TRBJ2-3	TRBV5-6	CASSLRGDTQYF
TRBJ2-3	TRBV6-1	CASSERLATDTQYF
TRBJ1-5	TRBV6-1	CASSETTADDQPQHF
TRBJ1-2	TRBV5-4	CASSLTDYGYTF
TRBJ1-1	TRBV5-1	CASSLADGGARTEAFF
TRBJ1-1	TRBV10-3	CAISDPRLKGTEAFF
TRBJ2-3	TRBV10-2	CASSAGGLGSDTQYF
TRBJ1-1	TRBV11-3	CASSPRQGGEAFF
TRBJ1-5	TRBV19	CASSLPWGVSNQPQHF
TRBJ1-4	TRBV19	CASSPGPNEKLFF
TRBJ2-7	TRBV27	CASSSVGHEQYF
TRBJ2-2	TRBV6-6	CASSPTLGVEVTGELFF
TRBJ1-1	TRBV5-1	CASSLSGVKNTEAFF
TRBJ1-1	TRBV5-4	CASSFGNTEAFF
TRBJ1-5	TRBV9	CASSPALYSNQPQHF
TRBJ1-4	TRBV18	CASSPRSGENEKLFF
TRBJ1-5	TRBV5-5	CASSQDRGGPQHF
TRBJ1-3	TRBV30	CAWSRTGNSGNTIYF
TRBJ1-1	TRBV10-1	CASSEVRGGNTEAFF
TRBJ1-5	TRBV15	CATSGQADQPQHF
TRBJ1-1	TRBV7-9	CASSFGTDDAEAFF
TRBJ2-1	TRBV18	CASSPRTGAGFEQFF
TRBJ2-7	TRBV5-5	CASSLDPVDYYEQYF
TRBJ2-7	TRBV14	CASSLWDPTSSYHEQYF
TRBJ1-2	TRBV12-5	CASVAGTGILNGYTF
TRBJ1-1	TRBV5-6	CASSFRGNTEAFF
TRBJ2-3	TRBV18	CASSPGLQVTDTQYF
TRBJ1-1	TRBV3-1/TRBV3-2	CASSQGRPGREPIFF
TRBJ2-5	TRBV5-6	CASRYQDLQETQYF
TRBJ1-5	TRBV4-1	CASSQEPGVNQPQHF
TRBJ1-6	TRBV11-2	CASSLQYNSPLHF